These 24 T cell receptor beta chains originate from one sample sequenced in a study of blood T cell repertoires in COVID-19. The protocol was immunoSEQ multiplex PCR, while the TCRdb copy is restricted to in-frame clones and leaves out a portion. The sample has around 130,000 clones; 84% are singletons. The sequencing input was PBMCs or T cells enriched from blood (not recorded which). Every receptor here comes from a young woman who had recovered from COVID-19.

In this sample, this clone turned up a few times. The chain is built from TRBV6-5 and TRBJ2-1, with 7 nucleotides matching TRBD2. CDR3 length equals 15 residues. The germline CDR1 and CDR2 sequences are MNHEY and SVGAGI. The junction had 11 bases not matched to a gene; V was cut back by 8 bases and J by 4 bases. CDR3 nucleotides: TGTGCCAGCGGAGAGAGCGGGAAACCTTACAATGAGCAGTTCTTC. It yields the protein CASGESGKPYNEQFF.

The V and J genes are TRBV9 and TRBJ2-7, with D uncertain. V shed 6 bases and J shed 5 bases, with 12 bases lying between them. Germline assignment: CDR1 SGDLS and CDR2 YYNGEE. This CDR3 contains 12 residues. CDR3 protein: CASIPPVDEQYF. As DNA, the CDR3 is TGTGCCAGCATTCCCCCTGTCGACGAGCAGTACTTC.

The J gene is TRBJ1-4, the V gene TRBV28; D might be TRBD1 (6 bases). Germline assignment: CDR1 MDHEN and CDR2 SYDVKM. V shed 5 bases and J shed 3 bases, with 10 bases lying between them. The CDR3 is 14 amino acids. This CDR3 is CASSLQGPNEKLFF. DNA of the CDR3: TGTGCCAGCAGTCTACAGGGACCTAATGAAAAACTGTTTTTT.

This chain joins TRBV7-9 and TRBJ2-2; D not resolved. V was clipped by 2 bases and J by 4 bases, with 5 bases between them. Germline V gene data show CDR1 as SEHNR and CDR2 as FQNEAQ (reference sequence). The CDR3 extends over 13 amino acids. As DNA, the CDR3 is TGTGCCAGCAGCTTACTTTCCACCGGGGAGCTGTTTTTT. Its protein product is CASSLLSTGELFF.

The rearrangement uses TRBV10-3 and TRBJ2-7; 10 bases are a match to TRBD1. CDR3 size: 15 residues. Germline values: CDR1 ENHRY, CDR2 SYGVKD. V dropped 4 bases and J dropped 4; count of bases not matched to a gene: 7. The CDR3 loop is CAISVGGQGKYEQYF. Written as DNA, the CDR3 is TGTGCCATCAGTGTGGGGGGACAGGGGAAATACGAGCAGTACTTC.

The chain recombines TRBV5-4 with TRBJ2-3, with D possibly TRBD2 on 5 matching bases. The CDR3 length is 17 residues. Germline values: CDR1 SGHNT, CDR2 YYREEE (reference sequence). Trimming took off 0 bases at V and 2 bases at J, with 16 bases between the two ends. The CDR3 loop is CASSLELVRTFTDTQYF. The CDR3 coding sequence is TGTGCCAGCAGCTTGGAACTAGTAAGGACCTTCACAGATACGCAGTATTTT.

The gene calls are TRBV10-3 and TRBJ2-5, with TRBD1 identical over 7 bases. The CDR3 contains 13 residues. With V trimmed by 4 bases and J by 7 bases, 6 bases remained unmatched. Germline CDR1 and CDR2: ENHRY and SYGVKD. The DNA for the CDR3 is TGTGCCATCAGTGTGGGACAGCCAGGGACCCAGTACTTC. Translated: CAISVGQPGTQYF.

The genes are TRBV25-1 and TRBJ1-2; D remains ambiguous. Germline V lookup: CDR1 MGHDK, CDR2 SYGVNS. This CDR3 is built from 13 residues. V dropped 2 bases and J dropped 5 bases, with 9 bases sitting between them. CDR3 nucleotides: TGTGCCAGCAGTGAACCGGCGGGGTATGGCTACACCTTC. It yields the protein CASSEPAGYGYTF.

The chain combines TRBV4-2 with TRBJ2-1, with 9 positions matching TRBD2. From germline, CDR1 is LGHNA and CDR2 YNFKEQ. The CDR3 is 15 residues long. V lost 1 base and J lost 7; bases outside the gene matches: 5. CDR3: CASSQGLAEPNEQFF. In DNA, the CDR3 is TGTGCCAGCAGCCAAGGACTAGCGGAGCCGAATGAGCAGTTCTTC.

The chain recombines TRBV10-1 with TRBJ2-1; 15 nucleotides agree with TRBD2. The trim removed 10 bases at V and 7 bases at J, leaving 17 bases unmatched. Looked up from germline, CDR1 is WNHNN and CDR2 is SYGVQD (reference sequence). The CDR3 contains 18 residues. In nucleotides, the CDR3 is TGCGCCAACCAGTCTGAAAAAACCGGGACTAGCGGGGGGAATGAGCAGTTCTTC. It specifies CANQSEKTGTSGGNEQFF.

This chain joins TRBV2 and TRBJ2-3; possibly TRBD2 for D (6 bases). Trimming took off 6 bases at V and 1 base at J, with 11 bases between the two ends. The CDR3 extends over 14 amino acids. Germline loops: CDR1 SNHLY, CDR2 FYNNEI. The CDR3, as DNA: TGTGCCAGCAGGGGAGGACGGGGCACAGATACGCAGTATTTT. Translated: CASRGGRGTDTQYF.

The genes are TRBV4-1 and TRBJ2-1; TRBD1 might be the D (6 bases). Germline V CDR1 and CDR2: MGHRA, YSYEKL. This CDR3 comprises 17 residues. With 1 base removed from V and 9 bases from J, the gap between germline ends came to 22 bases. The CDR3 loop reads CASSQGQQGYRNVEQFF. CDR3 coding DNA: TGCGCCAGCAGCCAAGGCCAACAGGGATATAGAAATGTTGAGCAGTTCTTC.

This chain links TRBV2 with TRBJ2-1; TRBD2 matches 11 bases. The V gene's germline CDR1 is SNHLY and CDR2 FYNNEI. This CDR3 is 15 amino acids long. The V gene end was trimmed by 4 bases and the J gene end by 9 bases; junction bases not matched to a gene: 8. The CDR3 loop is CASSATSGKKVEQFF. The CDR3 DNA reads TGTGCCAGCAGTGCGACTAGCGGGAAGAAAGTTGAGCAGTTCTTC.

The V call is TRBV11-1, the J call TRBJ1-4, with 7 bases matching TRBD1. Germline-derived CDR1 and CDR2 are SGHAT and FQDESV (reference sequence). The junction had 7 bases not matched to a gene; V was cut back by 4 bases and J by 8 bases. There are 14 residues in the CDR3. This CDR3 reads CASSSDRHREKLFF. The CDR3 region has the DNA TGTGCCAGCAGCTCGGACAGGCACCGCGAAAAACTGTTTTTT.

The V and J genes are TRBV6-4 and TRBJ2-3; the match to TRBD2 covers 13 bases. The CDR3 has 15 amino acids. With 5 bases clipped from V and 6 bases from J, the junction kept 5 bases outside the gene matches. Looked up from germline, CDR1 is MRHNA and CDR2 is SNTAGT. The CDR3 region is CASSRTSGGPDTQYF. The CDR3 DNA reads as TGTGCCAGCAGTCGGACTAGCGGGGGACCGGATACGCAGTATTTT.

For the CDR3, the DNA is TGTGCCAGCAGGACCCTAGCGGGAGGCTACGAGCAGTACTTC. It yields the protein CASRTLAGGYEQYF. The chain links TRBV2 to TRBJ2-7; TRBD2 matches 11 bases. There are 14 residues in the CDR3. The trim removed 6 bases at V and 3 bases at J, leaving 4 bases unmatched. In germline, CDR1 is SNHLY, CDR2 FYNNEI.

This chain links TRBV11-2 with TRBJ2-3; D may be TRBD2 (5 bases). V shed 1 base and J shed 0 bases, with 8 bases lying between them. Germline V gene data show CDR1 as SGHAT and CDR2 as FQNNGV. The CDR3 is 15 residues long. The CDR3 spells CASSLGSGSTDTQYF. In nucleotides, the CDR3 is TGTGCCAGCAGCTTAGGGAGCGGTAGCACAGATACGCAGTATTTT.

The chain employs TRBV24-1 and TRBJ2-2, with D unresolved. Trimming took 0 bases from V and 2 from J, leaving 15 bases between them. In germline, CDR1 is KGHDR, CDR2 SFDVKD. This CDR3 has 18 amino acids. Written as DNA, the CDR3 is TGTGCCACCAGTGATTTGTTGGTCAACACCATAAACACCGGGGAGCTGTTTTTT. The encoded protein is CATSDLLVNTINTGELFF.

The chain combines TRBV18 with TRBJ1-3; D perhaps matches TRBD1 (6 bases). The germline V gene has CDR1 KGHSH and CDR2 LQKENI. The CDR3 has 18 amino acids. The V end lost 2 bases, the J end lost 7 bases, and 24 bases lay between the germline ends. CDR3 sequence reads: CASSPSSPGAGDRNTIYF. The CDR3 DNA sequence: TGTGCCAGCTCACCATCCAGCCCTGGGGCCGGAGACAGGAACACCATATATTTT.

The chain has TRBV28 and TRBJ2-7, with D hard to call. V lost 6 bases and J lost 5, with 8 bases in between. The CDR3 length is 11 residues. Germline loops: CDR1 MDHEN, CDR2 SYDVKM. The CDR3, as DNA: TGTGCCAGCAGCCTTCGCGACGAGCAGTACTTC. It encodes CASSLRDEQYF.

The V gene is TRBV4-3, the J gene TRBJ2-5; D unresolved. CDR1 and CDR2 from the germline V gene are LGHNA and YSLEER. CDR3 length: 14 amino acids. V gave up 0 bases and J gave up 1 base, with 6 bases separating them. In DNA, the CDR3 is TGCGCCAGCAGCCAAGAGGGCTTCCAAGAGACCCAGTACTTC. Its protein is CASSQEGFQETQYF.

Many counts were recorded for this clone. The chain has TRBV7-2 and TRBJ1-1; 7 bases match TRBD1. The CDR3 has 13 amino acids. V trimming: 5 bases; J trimming: 4 bases; junction bases outside the gene matches: 4. Looked up from germline, CDR1 is SGHTA and CDR2 is FQGNSA. The CDR3 is CASSTDRVTEAFF. The CDR3 DNA reads as TGTGCCAGCAGCACCGACAGGGTCACTGAAGCTTTCTTT.

This clone occurred once. The rearrangement joins TRBV28 to TRBJ2-2; D gene uncertain. The ends were cut back, 6 bases at V and 4 bases at J, with 12 bases in the middle. Per germline, CDR1 MDHEN and CDR2 SYDVKM. This CDR3 region has 14 residues. This chain's CDR3 is CASSLTTTTGELFF. The CDR3 nucleotides are TGTGCCAGCAGCCTGACAACGACCACCGGGGAGCTGTTTTTT.

The chain couples TRBV19 to TRBJ2-5; TRBD1 might be the D (6 bases). The CDR3 loop spans 16 amino acids. The germline gives CDR1 LNHDA, CDR2 SQIVND (reference sequence). V lost 7 bases, J lost 1 base, and 19 bases lay in between. The CDR3 sequence is CASNNRGTSSQETQYF. The CDR3 DNA reads as TGTGCCAGTAATAACCGAGGGACAAGTTCCCAAGAGACCCAGTACTTC. Looking up the rest from reference TRBV19 and TRBJ2-5 gives the full variable domain: DGGITQSPKYLFRKEGQNVTLSCEQNLNHDAMYWYRQDPGQGLRLIYYSQIVNDFQKGDIAEGYSVSREKKESFPLTVTSAQKNPTAFYLCASNNRGTSSQETQYFGPGTRLLVL.